A single sample gave rise to the 7 T cell receptor beta chains below, sequenced in a study of cytomegalovirus exposure and HLA in healthy donors. 60 Vbeta and 13 Jbeta primers were used in PCR. Here immunoSEQ multiplex PCR was the method, and the copy in TCRdb shows in-frame clones only, minus some. The table includes approximately 150,000 clones, approximately 78% detected once. Input material: PBMCs. These receptors were collected from a woman between 45 and 65 years old in good health and CMV-seropositive.

This clone was picked up a small number of times. This chain uses TRBV6-1 with TRBJ2-7; D remains ambiguous. The CDR3 is 14 residues long. Trimming stripped 1 base from V and 3 bases from J, with 10 bases between. Germline V gene data show CDR1 as MNHNS and CDR2 as SASEGT. CDR3 coding DNA: TGTGCCAGCAGTGAAGGCGGAGTCAACTACGAGCAGTACTTC. Translation gives CASSEGGVNYEQYF.

The chain couples TRBV18 to TRBJ1-1, with D perhaps matching TRBD1 (5 bases). Between the trimmed V and J ends, which lost 4 bases and 3 bases, there was a span of 12 bases. Germline V gives CDR1 KGHSH, CDR2 LQKENI. The CDR3 runs 14 residues. The CDR3 sequence: CASSLRDADTEAFF. The CDR3 DNA is TGTGCCAGCTCACTCAGGGATGCGGACACTGAAGCTTTCTTT.

This chain joins TRBV9 and TRBJ1-2; no clear D gene. Germline values: CDR1 SGDLS, CDR2 YYNGEE. V was shortened by 2 bases and J by 4 bases, with 15 bases between the two germline ends. The CDR3 contains 15 residues. The CDR3 is CASSVSPGEGYGYTF. DNA of the CDR3: TGTGCCAGCAGCGTGTCACCCGGGGAGGGCTATGGCTACACCTTC.

This clone was counted a few times. The chain has TRBV7-9 and TRBJ1-4, with 11 bases identical to TRBD1. This CDR3 has 16 amino acids. The germline V gene has CDR1 SEHNR and CDR2 FQNEAQ (reference sequence). The ends lost 5 bases at V and 7 bases at J; junction bases unmatched: 9. The CDR3 protein is CASSPLGGTGGEKLFF. The DNA of the CDR3 is TGTGCCAGCAGCCCCCTTGGGGGGACAGGGGGTGAAAAACTGTTTTTT.

The genes are TRBV30 and TRBJ1-5; D remains ambiguous. The CDR3 extends over 15 amino acids. Trimming shortened V by 0 bases and J by 4 bases, and 13 bases separated the two germline ends. In germline, CDR1 is GTSNPN, CDR2 SVGIG (reference sequence). The chain's CDR3 is CAWSVPATNNQPQHF. For the CDR3, the DNA is TGTGCCTGGAGTGTTCCAGCGACCAATAATCAGCCCCAGCATTTT.

V is TRBV15 and J is TRBJ2-4; 7 bases line up with TRBD1. From germline, CDR1 is LNHNV and CDR2 YYDKDF (reference sequence). The CDR3 runs 15 residues. V trimming: 2 bases; J trimming: 6 bases; junction bases outside the gene matches: 7. CDR3 loop: CATSRFGTALNIQYF. CDR3 in DNA: TGTGCCACCAGCAGATTCGGGACAGCCCTAAACATTCAGTACTTC.

This chain joins TRBV5-6 and TRBJ2-1; 8 nucleotides match TRBD2. This CDR3 has 15 amino acids. J lost 7 bases, V lost 4 bases, and 10 bases had no gene match. Germline values: CDR1 SGHDT, CDR2 YYEEEE. CDR3 DNA: TGTGCCAGCAGCAGAGTGGCGGGGGGTAAAAATGAGCAGTTCTTC. Translated: CASSRVAGGKNEQFF.